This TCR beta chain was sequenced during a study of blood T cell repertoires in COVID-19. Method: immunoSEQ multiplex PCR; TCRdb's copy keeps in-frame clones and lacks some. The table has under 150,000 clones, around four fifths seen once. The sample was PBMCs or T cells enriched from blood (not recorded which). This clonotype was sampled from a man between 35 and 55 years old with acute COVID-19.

CDR3 in DNA: TGTGCCAGCCGGGGAGGGAACACCGGGGAGCTGTTTTTT. Translation gives CASRGGNTGELFF. The chain uses TRBV11-1 and TRBJ2-2; D is perhaps TRBD2 (6 bases). The CDR3 contains 13 residues. Germline V gives CDR1 SGHAT, CDR2 FQDESV (reference sequence). V was shortened by 8 bases and J by 1 base, with 8 bases between the two germline ends.